This record looks at one T cell receptor (beta chain) sequence and its context. This sample is drawn from a study of blood T cell repertoires in COVID-19. Study information: Samples taken during acute and convalescent COVID-19 were collected in the United States, Italy and Spain. Nucleic acid was either cDNA or gDNA, and it came from T cells, B-cell-depleted T cells, or PBMCs.

Sequenced by immunoSEQ multiplex PCR; TCRdb stores in-frame clones only, minus some. The table shows nearly 250,000 clones, with around 85% occurring only once. The CDR3 is made up of 14 amino acids. Trimming removed 1 base from V and 6 bases from J, with 12 bases in between. CDR1 and CDR2 (germline): MGHDK, SYGVNS. The clonotype was recovered from a woman between 45 and 65 years old with acute COVID-19. This chain joins TRBV25-1 and TRBJ1-1, with D unresolved. Sample: PBMCs or T cells enriched from blood (not recorded which). The CDR3 region has the DNA TGTGCCAGCAGTGAATGCGGGTGGGCTCCTGAAGCTTTCTTT. Encoded protein: CASSECGWAPEAFF.